This T cell receptor (beta chain) was documented in a study of blood T cell repertoires in COVID-19. Study overall: Material from acute and convalescent COVID-19 was sourced from the United States, Italy and Spain. The analysed material was cDNA or gDNA that came from T cells, B-cell-depleted T cells, or PBMCs.

Original methodology: How many nucleated cells were present was estimated from reference gene primer amplification. The protocol was immunoSEQ multiplex PCR, while the TCRdb copy is restricted to in-frame clones and leaves out a portion. The V and J calls and clone size come from that table; D and trimming were worked out from the DNA. This table has over 200,000 clones, 70% to 90% appearing once. Sequencing used peripheral blood. The TCR was taken from a man aged 18-30 years with active or convalescent COVID-19.

The CDR3 DNA is TGTGCCAGCAGCCTGCTAGCGGGAGGGGGGGAGACCCAGTACTTC. Residues: CASSLLAGGGETQYF. The chain carries TRBV3-1 (or the pseudogene TRBV3-2) and TRBJ2-5, with 12 bases aligning to TRBD2. The V segment lost 4 bases and the J segment 5 bases; nucleotides outside the gene matches: 5. This CDR3 is built from 15 residues. The germline V gene encodes CDR1 LGHDT and CDR2 YNNKEL (reference sequence).